Presented here are 28 T cell receptor beta chains from one specimen sequenced in a study of shared clonotypes between healthy human individuals. Libraries were prepared by immunoSEQ multiplex PCR; TCRdb keeps only in-frame clonotypes and omits some of them. The sample has roughly 2.2 million clones, 85% to 95% seen once. The sequenced sample was naive CD4+ T cells from PBMCs. Subset indicated: CD45RA+ positively selected. These receptor sequences come from a man younger than 35 in good health. Some clones in this sample may be carry-over from other donors' samples.

CDR3 loop: CASPVSVGVYEQFF. CDR3 in DNA: TGTGCCAGCCCCGTAAGTGTTGGGGTGTATGAGCAGTTCTTC. The chain combines TRBV2 with TRBJ2-1; D remains unclear. The CDR3 has 14 residues. CDR1 and CDR2 (germline): SNHLY, FYNNEI. Between the trimmed V and J ends, which lost 8 bases and 8 bases, there was a span of 19 bases.

The rearrangement links TRBV10-3 to TRBJ2-5, with 7 bases that match TRBD1. The V gene end was trimmed by 2 bases and the J gene end by 2 bases; junction bases not matched to a gene: 2. The CDR3 is 14 amino acids. The germline V gene encodes CDR1 ENHRY and CDR2 SYGVKD. The DNA of the CDR3 is TGTGCCATCAGTGAGACGACAGGGCAAGAGACCCAGTACTTC. This sequence encodes CAISETTGQETQYF.

The gene calls are TRBV5-1 and TRBJ2-1, with D perhaps matching TRBD1 (5 bases). V gave up 2 bases and J gave up 0 bases, with 21 bases separating them. Germline V gene sequence: CDR1 SGHRS, CDR2 YFSETQ. The CDR3 covers 19 residues. CDR3 loop: CASSLVRGPQLSSYNEQFF. The CDR3 region has the DNA TGCGCCAGCAGCTTAGTAAGGGGCCCCCAACTGAGCTCCTACAATGAGCAGTTCTTC. The whole variable domain, filled in from reference TRBV5-1 and TRBJ2-1, reads KAGVTQTPRYLIKTRGQQVTLSCSPISGHRSVSWYQQTPGQGLQFLFEYFSETQRNKGNFPGRFSGRQFSNSRSEMNVSTLELGDSALYLCASSLVRGPQLSSYNEQFFGPGTRLTVL.

The rearrangement links TRBV6-1 to TRBJ1-1, with D unresolved. This CDR3 has 15 amino acids. The germline gives CDR1 MNHNS, CDR2 SASEGT. V lost 3 bases and J lost 1, with 12 bases in between. The CDR3 reads CASSEQAVWNTEAFF. DNA for the CDR3: TGTGCCAGCAGTGAGCAGGCCGTCTGGAACACTGAAGCTTTCTTT.

This clone was counted once. The J gene is TRBJ2-1, the V gene TRBV7-8, with 9 bases fitting TRBD1. Per the germline V gene, CDR1 is SGHVS and CDR2 is FQNEAQ. Losses at the gene ends were 5 bases for V and 3 bases for J; bases not matched to a gene: 5. CDR3 length equals 15 residues. The CDR3 DNA follows: TGTGCCAGCAGCCGACAGGGGGACGTCTACAATGAGCAGTTCTTC. This sequence encodes CASSRQGDVYNEQFF.

This chain connects TRBV28 to TRBJ2-5; D is possibly TRBD2 (6 bases). V lost 6 bases, J lost 2 bases, and 13 bases lay in between. Germline assignment: CDR1 MDHEN and CDR2 SYDVKM. This CDR3 is built from 14 residues. The CDR3 region has the DNA TGTGCCAGCAGGAGGAGGGGTGTACAAGAGACCCAGTACTTC. Translating gives CASRRRGVQETQYF.

V and J are TRBV7-9 and TRBJ2-2; TRBD2 agrees at 9 bases. V trimming: 5 bases; J trimming: 5 bases; junction bases outside the gene matches: 6. Germline V gene lookup returns CDR1 SEHNR and CDR2 FQNEAQ (reference sequence). The CDR3 runs to 15 residues. This chain's CDR3 is CASSVPGLATGELFF. The CDR3 DNA follows: TGTGCCAGCAGCGTACCGGGACTAGCAACCGGGGAGCTGTTTTTT.

The chain employs TRBV14 and TRBJ2-1; 14 bases are shared with TRBD2. Germline V gene data show CDR1 as SGHDN and CDR2 as FVKESK. The length of the CDR3 is 16 residues. Trimming took 4 bases from V and 7 from J; bases not matched to a gene: 6. The CDR3, as DNA: TGTGCCAGCAGCCTTAGGACTAGCGGGAGGATGAATGAGCAGTTCTTC. This codes for CASSLRTSGRMNEQFF. The full variable domain, its missing parts supplied by reference TRBV14 and TRBJ2-1, is EAGVTQFPSHSVIEKGQTVTLRCDPISGHDNLYWYRRVMGKEIKFLLHFVKESKQDESGMPNNRFLAERTGGTYSTLKVQPAELEDSGVYFCASSLRTSGRMNEQFFGPGTRLTVL.

This clone was counted between two and nine times. The chain uses TRBV29-1 and TRBJ2-1; 7 bases are a match to TRBD2. The J segment lost 8 bases and the V segment lost 7 bases, leaving 5 bases of the junction unmatched. CDR3 length: 11 residues. Germline V CDR1 and CDR2: SQVTM, ANQGSEA. The CDR3 DNA reads TGCAGCGGGACTAGTATGGATGAGCAGTTCTTC. Translating it yields CSGTSMDEQFF.

This clone was recorded only once. This rearrangement joins TRBV6-4 to TRBJ1-2, with D unresolved. Per the germline V gene, CDR1 is MRHNA and CDR2 is SNTAGT. The V end was cut by 2 bases, the J end by 8 bases, with 15 bases between. CDR3 size: 14 residues. In DNA, the CDR3 is TGTGCCAGCAGTGACCATCCAGAATCGGGGGGCTACACCTTC. Its translation: CASSDHPESGGYTF.

V gene TRBV19 combines with J gene TRBJ2-1, with TRBD2 matching 13 bases. Germline CDR1 is LNHDA and CDR2 is SQIVND (reference sequence). The CDR3 covers 18 residues. J lost 5 bases, V lost 5 bases, and 12 bases had no gene match. CDR3 region: CASSPTRRLAGGHNEQFF. The CDR3 DNA is TGTGCCAGTAGTCCAACCCGCCGACTAGCGGGAGGCCACAATGAGCAGTTCTTC.

This clone appeared a few times. This chain joins TRBV7-9 and TRBJ1-1; no firm D call. Deletions cut 8 bases from V and 0 bases from J, with 7 bases between. The CDR3 contains 12 residues. Per germline, CDR1 SEHNR and CDR2 FQNEAQ (reference sequence). CDR3 nucleotide sequence: TGTGCCAGCGAGGTTATGAACACTGAAGCTTTCTTT. Its protein is CASEVMNTEAFF. The full variable domain, in which reference TRBV7-9 and TRBJ1-1 provide the parts outside the CDR3, is DTGVSQNPRHKITKRGQNVTFRCDPISEHNRLYWYRQTLGQGPEFLTYFQNEAQLEKSRLLSDRFSAERPKGSFSTLEIQRTEQGDSAMYLCASEVMNTEAFFGQGTRLTVV.

This clone was observed once. Other DNA sequences in this specimen translate into the identical CDR3. CDR3 DNA sequence: TGCAGCGTTGGTCAGACGCCCCGGGATGAGCAGTTCTTC. Residues: CSVGQTPRDEQFF. V and J are TRBV29-1 and TRBJ2-1, with D unresolved. The CDR3 sequence is 13 residues long. The V end lost 4 bases, the J end lost 8 bases, and 15 bases lay between the germline ends. The germline gives CDR1 SQVTM, CDR2 ANQGSEA.

V and J are TRBV6-1 and TRBJ1-5; D uncertain. The CDR3 covers 12 residues. CDR1 and CDR2 (germline): MNHNS, SASEGT. V lost 4 bases and J 6 bases, leaving 7 bases between the germline ends. The CDR3 nucleotides read TGTGCCAGCAGTGTGGACGTTCAGCCCCAGCATTTT. Protein sequence: CASSVDVQPQHF.

This chain joins TRBV7-2 and TRBJ2-5; 10 nucleotides align to TRBD1. Germline CDR1 is SGHTA and CDR2 is FQGNSA. V trimming: 2 bases; J trimming: 1 base; junction bases outside the gene matches: 1. The CDR3 consists of 15 residues. The CDR3 coding sequence is TGTGCCAGCAGCTTACGGGACAGGGGCCAAGAGACCCAGTACTTC. Protein: CASSLRDRGQETQYF.

The V call is TRBV7-9, the J call TRBJ1-5; a possible D gene is TRBD1 (5 bases). Trimming took off 5 bases at V and 1 base at J, with 9 bases between the two ends. The CDR3 is made up of 14 amino acids. The germline V gene encodes CDR1 SEHNR and CDR2 FQNEAQ (reference sequence). For the CDR3, the DNA is TGTGCCAGCAGCGCCGACAGAAGCAATCAGCCCCAGCATTTT. Residues: CASSADRSNQPQHF.

The CDR3: CAGKQGNYGYTF. The CDR3 bases are TGTGCCGGGAAACAGGGAAACTATGGCTACACCTTC. V gene TRBV2 combines with J gene TRBJ1-2; perhaps TRBD1 as D (6 bases). CDR1 and CDR2 from the germline V gene are SNHLY and FYNNEI. The CDR3 has 12 residues. Trimming shortened V by 11 bases and J by 2 bases, and 12 bases separated the two germline ends.

The rearrangement links TRBV5-5 to TRBJ1-2, with D perhaps matching TRBD1 (6 bases). V was shortened by 4 bases and J by 5 bases, with 15 bases between the two germline ends. This CDR3 region has 14 residues. The germline V gene has CDR1 SGHKS and CDR2 YYEKEE (reference sequence). The CDR3 sequence is CASSPRTEVYGYTF. CDR3 nucleotides: TGTGCCAGCAGCCCAAGGACAGAAGTATATGGCTACACCTTC.

As for this clone: This specimen includes other DNA sequences encoding the same CDR3. The chain combines TRBV2 with TRBJ2-2; the match to TRBD1 covers 7 bases. The V segment lost 6 bases and the J segment 1 base; nucleotides outside the gene matches: 2. This CDR3 region has 14 residues. The germline V gene has CDR1 SNHLY and CDR2 FYNNEI. DNA of the CDR3: TGTGCCAGCAGCAGGGACAGGAACACCGGGGAGCTGTTTTTT. It yields the protein CASSRDRNTGELFF.

V is TRBV7-3 and J is TRBJ1-2; 8 positions agree with TRBD1. V shed 5 bases, J shed 6 bases, and the junction held 8 bases outside the gene matches. The CDR3 contains 14 residues. The V gene's germline CDR1 is SGHTA and CDR2 FQGTGA. The CDR3 DNA reads as TGTGCCAGCAGCCCAGACAGGGGTAGAGATGGCTACACCTTC. It yields the protein CASSPDRGRDGYTF.

Comments on this clone: This specimen includes other DNA sequences encoding the same CDR3. V and J are TRBV7-2 and TRBJ2-1; D gene unclear. The CDR3 runs 15 residues. Per the germline V gene, CDR1 is SGHTA and CDR2 is FQGNSA. Between the trimmed V and J ends, which lost 0 bases and 0 bases, there was a span of 6 bases. CDR3 bases: TGTGCCAGCAGCTTAGCAACCTCCTCCTACAATGAGCAGTTCTTC. It translates to CASSLATSSYNEQFF.

This chain joins TRBV28 and TRBJ1-6; D is perhaps TRBD1 (5 bases). Germline V gene lookup returns CDR1 MDHEN and CDR2 SYDVKM. This CDR3 is built from 14 residues. V lost 4 bases and J 10 bases, leaving 14 bases between the germline ends. The DNA of the CDR3 is TGTGCCAGCAGTTCGGGGACGGTTAAGTCACCCCTCCACTTT. It translates to CASSSGTVKSPLHF.

This sequence joins TRBV18 and TRBJ2-7; D gene ambiguous. Germline V gene sequence: CDR1 KGHSH, CDR2 LQKENI. The CDR3 is 15 residues long. V lost 3 bases, J lost 3 bases, and 15 bases lay in between. CDR3 in DNA: TGTGCCAGCTCACCTTTACCTAACCCTGTCTACGAGCAGTACTTC. This encodes CASSPLPNPVYEQYF.

This clone was detected a few times. The chain has TRBV7-2 and TRBJ2-2, with a weak D call TRBD2 (5 bases). The CDR3 has 15 residues. V shed 2 bases and J shed 1 base, with 8 bases lying between them. Germline CDR1 and CDR2: SGHTA and FQGNSA. DNA for the CDR3: TGTGCCAGCAGCTTACTACGGGGGAACACCGGGGAGCTGTTTTTT. As protein: CASSLLRGNTGELFF.

The rearrangement links TRBV25-1 to TRBJ2-2; 7 bases match TRBD1. CDR1 and CDR2 from the germline V gene are MGHDK and SYGVNS. The CDR3 sequence is 13 residues long. V gave up 4 bases and J gave up 6 bases; unmatched junction bases: 2. This CDR3 reads CASSVTGPGELFF. CDR3 nucleotides: TGTGCCAGCAGTGTGACAGGGCCCGGGGAGCTGTTTTTT.

The chain employs TRBV5-1 and TRBJ2-1, with D perhaps matching TRBD2 (6 bases). V was clipped by 0 bases and J by 5 bases, with 15 bases between them. Germline CDR1 is SGHRS and CDR2 is YFSETQ. The CDR3 contains 16 residues. Here the CDR3 reads CASSLDGLARNNEQFF. For the CDR3, the DNA is TGCGCCAGCAGCTTGGACGGGCTAGCGCGGAACAATGAGCAGTTCTTC.

This chain uses TRBV19 with TRBJ1-4; D is uncertain. CDR1 LNHDA and CDR2 SQIVND come from the germline V gene (reference sequence). The CDR3 is made up of 16 amino acids. The V and J ends lost 2 bases and 0 bases respectively, with 10 bases between them. CDR3 sequence (DNA): TGTGCCAGTAGTATACAAGACGGAACAACTAATGAAAAACTGTTTTTT. It encodes CASSIQDGTTNEKLFF.

The sample holds a few counts of this clone. The rearrangement joins TRBV19 to TRBJ1-1, with TRBD1 matching over 9 bases. This CDR3 has 14 residues. Trimming at V came to 5 bases and at J to 4 bases, leaving 5 bases not matched to a gene. Germline-derived CDR1 and CDR2 are LNHDA and SQIVND (reference sequence). The CDR3 is CASSSGQGPTEAFF. The CDR3, as DNA: TGTGCCAGTAGTTCGGGACAGGGCCCCACTGAAGCTTTCTTT.